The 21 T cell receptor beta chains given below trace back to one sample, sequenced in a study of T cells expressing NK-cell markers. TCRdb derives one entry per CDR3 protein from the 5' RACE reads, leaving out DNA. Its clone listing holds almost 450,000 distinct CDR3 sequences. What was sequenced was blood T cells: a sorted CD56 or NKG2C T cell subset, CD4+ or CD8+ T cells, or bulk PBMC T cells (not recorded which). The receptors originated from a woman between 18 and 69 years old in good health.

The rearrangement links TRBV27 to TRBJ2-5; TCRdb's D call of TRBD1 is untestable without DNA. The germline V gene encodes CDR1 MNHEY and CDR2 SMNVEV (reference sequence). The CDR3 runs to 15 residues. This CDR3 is CASSFYDRGQETQYF.

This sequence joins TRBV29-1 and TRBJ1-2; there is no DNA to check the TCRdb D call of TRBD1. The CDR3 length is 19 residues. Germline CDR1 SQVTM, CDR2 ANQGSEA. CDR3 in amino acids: CSVEPGYLSGTGDHYGYTF.

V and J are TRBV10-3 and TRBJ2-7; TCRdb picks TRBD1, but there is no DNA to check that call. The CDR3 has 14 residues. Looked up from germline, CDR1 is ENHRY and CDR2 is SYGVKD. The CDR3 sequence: CAISEPGQVHEQYF.

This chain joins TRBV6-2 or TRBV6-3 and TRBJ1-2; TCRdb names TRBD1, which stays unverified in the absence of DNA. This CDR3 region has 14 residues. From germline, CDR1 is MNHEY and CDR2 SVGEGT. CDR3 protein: CASSFDRGITGYTF.

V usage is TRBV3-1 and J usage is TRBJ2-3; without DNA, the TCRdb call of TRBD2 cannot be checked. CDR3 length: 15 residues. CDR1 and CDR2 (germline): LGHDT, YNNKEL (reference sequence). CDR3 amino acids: CASSHGGLGVDTQYF.

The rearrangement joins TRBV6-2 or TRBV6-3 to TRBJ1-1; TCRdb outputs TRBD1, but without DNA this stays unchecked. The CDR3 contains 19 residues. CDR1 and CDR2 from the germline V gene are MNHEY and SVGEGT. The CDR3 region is CASSYLPPGAQGMNTEAFF.

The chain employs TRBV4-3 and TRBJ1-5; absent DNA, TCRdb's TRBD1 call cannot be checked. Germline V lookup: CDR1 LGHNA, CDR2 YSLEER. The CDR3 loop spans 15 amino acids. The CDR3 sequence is CASRSGTTSNQPQHF.

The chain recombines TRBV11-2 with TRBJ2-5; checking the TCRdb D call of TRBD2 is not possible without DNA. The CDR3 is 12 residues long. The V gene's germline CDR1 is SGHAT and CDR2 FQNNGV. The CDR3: CASSPAGQTQYF. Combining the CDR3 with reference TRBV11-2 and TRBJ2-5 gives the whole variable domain EAGVAQSPRYKIIEKRQSVAFWCNPISGHATLYWYQQILGQGPKLLIQFQNNGVVDDSQLPKDRFSAERLKGVDSTLKIQPAKLEDSAVYLCASSPAGQTQYFGPGTRLLVL.

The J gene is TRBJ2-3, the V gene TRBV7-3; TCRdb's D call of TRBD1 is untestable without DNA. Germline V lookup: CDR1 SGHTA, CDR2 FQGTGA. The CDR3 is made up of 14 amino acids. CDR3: CASNPTGSTDTQYF.

The CDR3 sequence: CASSLGASGSGEQYF. The V call is TRBV7-8, the J call TRBJ2-7; TCRdb's D call of TRBD2 is untestable without DNA. Looked up from germline, CDR1 is SGHVS and CDR2 is FQNEAQ. The CDR3 runs to 15 residues.

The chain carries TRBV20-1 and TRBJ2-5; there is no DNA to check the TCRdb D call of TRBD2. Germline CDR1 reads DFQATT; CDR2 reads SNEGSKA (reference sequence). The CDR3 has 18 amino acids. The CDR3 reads CSARTQSRGGRLFETQYF.

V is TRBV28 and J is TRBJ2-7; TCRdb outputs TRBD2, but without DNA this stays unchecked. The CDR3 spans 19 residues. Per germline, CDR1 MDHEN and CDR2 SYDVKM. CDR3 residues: CASSLLGPKLAGDTYEQYF.

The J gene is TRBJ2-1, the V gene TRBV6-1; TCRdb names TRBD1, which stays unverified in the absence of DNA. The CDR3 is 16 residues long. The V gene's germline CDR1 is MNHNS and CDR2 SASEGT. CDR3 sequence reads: CASSEVTGSYYNEQFF.

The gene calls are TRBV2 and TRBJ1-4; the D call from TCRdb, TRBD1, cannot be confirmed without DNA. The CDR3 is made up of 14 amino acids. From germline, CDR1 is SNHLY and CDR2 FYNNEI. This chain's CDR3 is CASSDRTGNEKLFF.

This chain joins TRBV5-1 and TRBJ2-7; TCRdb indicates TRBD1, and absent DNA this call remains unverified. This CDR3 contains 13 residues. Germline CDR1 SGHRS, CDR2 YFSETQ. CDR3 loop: CASSPGDMYEQYF. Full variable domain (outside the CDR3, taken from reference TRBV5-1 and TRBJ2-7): KAGVTQTPRYLIKTRGQQVTLSCSPISGHRSVSWYQQTPGQGLQFLFEYFSETQRNKGNFPGRFSGRQFSNSRSEMNVSTLELGDSALYLCASSPGDMYEQYFGPGTRLTVT.

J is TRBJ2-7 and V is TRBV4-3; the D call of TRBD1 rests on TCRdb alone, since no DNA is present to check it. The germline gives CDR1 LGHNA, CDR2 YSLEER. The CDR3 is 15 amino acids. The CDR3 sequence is CASSQDGAGAYEQYF.

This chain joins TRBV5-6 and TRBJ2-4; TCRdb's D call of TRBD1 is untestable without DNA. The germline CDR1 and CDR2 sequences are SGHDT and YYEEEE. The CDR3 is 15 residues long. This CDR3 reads CASSTVQIAKNIQYF.

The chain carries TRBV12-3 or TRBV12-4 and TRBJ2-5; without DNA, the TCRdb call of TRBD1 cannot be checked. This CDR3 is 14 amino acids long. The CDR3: CASSYAPSQETQYF.

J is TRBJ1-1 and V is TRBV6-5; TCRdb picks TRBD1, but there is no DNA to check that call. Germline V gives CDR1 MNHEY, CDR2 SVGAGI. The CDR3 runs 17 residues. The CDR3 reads CASSYIHAGTGRTEAFF.

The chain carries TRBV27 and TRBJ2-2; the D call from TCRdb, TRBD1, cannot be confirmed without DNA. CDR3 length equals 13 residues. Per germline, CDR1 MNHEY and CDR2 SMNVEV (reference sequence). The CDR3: CASSPAGTGDLFF.

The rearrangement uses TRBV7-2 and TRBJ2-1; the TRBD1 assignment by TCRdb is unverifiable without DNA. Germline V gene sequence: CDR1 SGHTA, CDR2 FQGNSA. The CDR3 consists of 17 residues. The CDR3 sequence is CASSAPGQGAYYNEQFF.